A single sample gave rise to the 16 T cell receptor beta chains below, sequenced in a study of T-cell reconstitution after alpha-beta-depleted transplantation in children listed by TCRdb under 2016. The method was PCR. Sequencing took place on an Illumina HiSeq 2500. Molecular barcoding was employed in the preparation of TCR libraries, with unique molecular identifiers being used to normalize TCRbeta repertoire quantification. TCRdb reanalyzed the raw reads on its own, using fastp at Q25 for trimming and MiXCR for clone calling, and kept in-frame beta chains. Each CDR3 protein gets just one entry, which takes the most common genes and DNA from the rows behind it. In all, the sample holds roughly 240,000 distinct CDR3 sequences, and 6.5% to 9% of those were seen once. The top ten clones comprise approximately 6.3% of the sample. Interpreted using the paper, the treatment or condition label stands for: allogeneic hematopoietic cell transplantation with graft depleted of TCRalphabeta T cells and CD19 B cells.

The input for sequencing was PBMCs, mostly from graft donor cells, taken 180 days after TCRalphabeta/CD19-depleted stem cell transplant. These receptors all come from a male patient younger than 18 who had a stem cell transplant for acute lymphoblastic leukemia, so the T cells may come from the graft donor.

This clonotype was counted many times. The chain joins TRBV6-5 to TRBJ1-5; D is undetermined. This CDR3 is built from 15 residues. V shed 0 bases and J shed 3 bases, with 9 bases lying between them. Germline V CDR1 and CDR2: MNHEY, SVGAGI. This CDR3 is CASSYSGSANQPQHF. For the CDR3, the DNA is TGTGCCAGCAGTTACTCAGGCAGTGCCAATCAGCCCCAGCATTTT.

This clonotype was detected ten times or more. V usage is TRBV28 and J usage is TRBJ1-1; D is perhaps TRBD1 (6 bases). Trimming took 1 base from V and 6 from J, leaving 12 bases between them. The CDR3 sequence is 14 residues long. From germline, CDR1 is MDHEN and CDR2 SYDVKM. CDR3 protein: CASSLFPAGAEAFF. For the CDR3, the DNA is TGTGCCAGCAGTTTATTCCCCGCAGGGGCTGAAGCTTTCTTT.

Ten or more counts support this clonotype. This chain links TRBV10-3 with TRBJ2-5, with 9 bases fitting TRBD2. CDR3 length: 16 amino acids. Germline V gives CDR1 ENHRY, CDR2 SYGVKD. Trimming cost V 2 bases and J 0 bases; bases outside gene matches: 4. CDR3 DNA: TGTGCCATCAGTGAGAGGCGGGAGGGCCACCAAGAGACCCAGTACTTC. This codes for CAISERREGHQETQYF.

This clonotype has at least ten counts. The rearrangement links TRBV28 to TRBJ2-2; tentatively, D is TRBD2 (5 bases). Trimming stripped 5 bases from V and 4 bases from J, with 14 bases between. CDR1 MDHEN and CDR2 SYDVKM come from the germline V gene. The CDR3 length is 15 residues. The CDR3 coding sequence is TGTGCCAGCAGTCTTACCCCGCGGGCCACCGGGGAGCTGTTTTTT. Protein: CASSLTPRATGELFF.

This clonotype was observed many times. This chain's CDR3 is CASRGPAGELFF. Here the CDR3 DNA reads TGTGCCAGCCGAGGGCCGGCCGGGGAGCTGTTTTTT. The chain joins TRBV12-3 or TRBV12-4 to TRBJ2-2, with D possibly matching TRBD2 (5 bases). V was clipped by 8 bases and J by 6 bases, with 10 bases between them. CDR3 length: 12 amino acids.

This clonotype was recorded at least ten times. As DNA, the CDR3 is TGCGCCAGCAGCCAAGGGGCACAGGGGAGTGAGCAGTTCTTC. It encodes CASSQGAQGSEQFF. J is TRBJ2-1 and V is TRBV4-3, with TRBD1 identical over 7 bases. This CDR3 has 14 residues. CDR1 and CDR2 from the germline V gene are LGHNA and YSLEER. V lost 1 base to trimming and J lost 9 bases; unmatched junction nucleotides: 6.

This chain links TRBV5-6 with TRBJ2-3; TRBD2 matches 14 bases. Trimming at V came to 3 bases and at J to 4 bases, leaving 16 bases not matched to a gene. From germline, CDR1 is SGHDT and CDR2 YYEEEE. The CDR3 has 20 amino acids. In nucleotides, the CDR3 is TGTGCCAGCAGCTCAACAACCGGGACTAGCGGGGGAACCGTGCCAGATACGCAGTATTTT. Amino acid sequence: CASSSTTGTSGGTVPDTQYF.

The sample holds many counts of this clonotype. DNA of the CDR3: TGTGCCATCAGTGAGTCCCGGATACAGGGCCACGAGCAGTACTTC. It yields the protein CAISESRIQGHEQYF. This rearrangement joins TRBV10-3 to TRBJ2-7, with D perhaps TRBD1 (6 bases). The CDR3 contains 15 residues. Germline CDR1 is ENHRY and CDR2 is SYGVKD. The V gene lost 0 bases and the J gene lost 5 bases, with 14 bases spanning the gap.

The rearrangement joins TRBV19 to TRBJ2-5; 9 nucleotides line up with TRBD1. The CDR3 is made up of 16 amino acids. V lost 3 bases, J lost 4 bases, and 9 bases stayed unmatched. Germline lookup yields CDR1 LNHDA and CDR2 SQIVND (reference sequence). The CDR3 DNA reads as TGTGCCAGTAGTATCGGGACAGGGACGATAGCAGAGACCCAGTACTTC. This sequence encodes CASSIGTGTIAETQYF.

This clonotype was seen many times. The chain carries TRBV18 and TRBJ2-1, with 12 bases fitting TRBD2. The trim removed 8 bases at V and 1 base at J, leaving 6 bases unmatched. The CDR3 length is 16 residues. From germline, CDR1 is KGHSH and CDR2 LQKENI. This CDR3 reads CASSPLAGGSYNEQFF. The CDR3 bases are TGTGCCAGCAGCCCTCTAGCGGGAGGGTCCTACAATGAGCAGTTCTTC.

At least ten counts were recorded for this clonotype. The rearrangement links TRBV6-2 or TRBV6-3 to TRBJ2-3; D gene uncertain. V was cut by 2 bases and J by 4 bases, with 4 bases left in between. Germline CDR1 MNHEY, CDR2 SVGEGT. The CDR3 loop spans 12 amino acids. CDR3 sequence (DNA): TGTGCCAGCAGTTACCATCCAGATACGCAGTATTTT. Amino acids: CASSYHPDTQYF.

This clonotype has a count of ten or more. The chain recombines TRBV25-1 with TRBJ1-1; the D is unclear. Between the trimmed V and J ends, which lost 3 bases and 7 bases, there was a span of 12 bases. Germline lookup yields CDR1 MGHDK and CDR2 SYGVNS. CDR3 length: 13 residues. The CDR3 spells CASSDRPPGEAFF. The CDR3 region has the DNA TGTGCCAGCAGTGACAGACCCCCGGGTGAAGCTTTCTTT.

This clonotype was counted a few times. DNA of the CDR3: TGCAGTGCGCCGGGACAGCGAGAGTTTGGAAACACCATATATTTT. Protein product: CSAPGQREFGNTIYF. This rearrangement joins TRBV20-1 to TRBJ1-3; 7 positions match TRBD1. Germline CDR1 and CDR2: DFQATT and SNEGSKA (reference sequence). The CDR3 consists of 15 residues. The J segment lost 3 bases and the V segment lost 6 bases, leaving 11 bases of the junction unmatched.

At least ten counts were recorded for this clonotype. The V and J genes are TRBV18 and TRBJ2-3; D ambiguous. Trimming stripped 3 bases from V and 5 bases from J, with 9 bases between. This CDR3 is built from 13 residues. CDR1 is KGHSH and CDR2 is LQKENI in the germline V gene. The CDR3 nucleotides are TGTGCCAGCTCACCGCTGGAAGGAGATACGCAGTATTTT. It encodes CASSPLEGDTQYF.

This clonotype was detected many times. The chain employs TRBV28 and TRBJ1-5; 8 nucleotides agree with TRBD1. Unmatched junction bases numbered 3, after V lost 6 bases and J lost 5 bases. Germline lookup yields CDR1 MDHEN and CDR2 SYDVKM. This CDR3 is built from 13 residues. CDR3 DNA sequence: TGTGCCAGCAGATCGGACAGGGATCAGCCCCAGCATTTT. Protein: CASRSDRDQPQHF.

As for this clonotype: This may come from a read error, since a much larger clone is one base off. The chain employs TRBV5-4 and TRBJ2-1; tentatively, D is TRBD2 (5 bases). The CDR3 totals 13 residues. Germline assignment: CDR1 SGHNT and CDR2 YYREEE (reference sequence). Here the CDR3 DNA reads TGTGCCAGCAGCTTCCCGGGGTCGAATGAGAAGTTCTTC. Translating gives CASSFPGSNEKFF. The entire variable domain, with the rest obtained from reference TRBV5-4 and TRBJ2-1, is as follows: ETGVTQSPTHLIKTRGQQVTLRCSSQSGHNTVSWYQQALGQGPQFIFQYYREEENGRGNFPPRFSGLQFPNYSSELNVNALELDDSALYLCASSFPGSNEKFFGPGTRLTVL.